The present T cell receptor beta chain was sequenced within a study of T cell clonotyping in hematopoietic cell transplantation. Whole-study results and caveats: At the given depth, recipient repertoires were over 97% de novo clonotypes. Cells were unsorted, so CD4 and CD8 contributions were not separated. After transplant, recipient diversity fell while pathologically expanded clonotypes grew through day 180. Broader posttransplant TCR repertoire diversity was predicted by graft donor and pretransplant recipient Inverse Simpson Index values.

The assay was immunoSEQ multiplex PCR, and TCRdb's table has in-frame clones only and misses some. The sample holds 35,000 to 45,000 clones, around 90% seen once. In the case of this clone: Its antigen is unidentified.

Per germline, CDR1 GTSNPN and CDR2 SVGIG (reference sequence). Trimming cost V 0 bases and J 0 bases, with 9 bases left between them. The CDR3 is 16 amino acids. V and J are TRBV30 and TRBJ2-6; D remains unclear. Sequencing input: peripheral blood mononuclear cells. The source of this sequence is a middle-aged woman in good health. Some clones in this sample may be carry-over from other donors' samples. The CDR3 region has the DNA TGTGCCTGGAGTGTACGTGAGGCCTCTGGGGCCAACGTCCTGACTTTC. It specifies CAWSVREASGANVLTF.